Below, 30 T cell receptor beta chains from the same sample are listed, as sequenced in a study of blood T cell repertoires in COVID-19. Measured with immunoSEQ multiplex PCR; TCRdb has only the in-frame clones, and not every one. The repertoire holds 200,000 to 250,000 clones, with 65% to 85% as singletons. Sequencing was performed on peripheral blood. These TCRs come from a woman at least 80 years old with acute or convalescent COVID-19.

The chain is built from TRBV5-1 and TRBJ1-4; tentative D call: TRBD1 (5 bases). V dropped 0 bases and J dropped 7 bases, with 10 bases sitting between them. Germline CDR1 reads SGHRS; CDR2 reads YFSETQ. The CDR3 length is 14 residues. The CDR3 region is CASSLAPGPEKLFF. The CDR3 DNA sequence: TGCGCCAGCAGCTTGGCCCCAGGGCCTGAAAAACTGTTTTTT. The full variable domain, its missing parts supplied by reference TRBV5-1 and TRBJ1-4, is KAGVTQTPRYLIKTRGQQVTLSCSPISGHRSVSWYQQTPGQGLQFLFEYFSETQRNKGNFPGRFSGRQFSNSRSEMNVSTLELGDSALYLCASSLAPGPEKLFFGSGTQLSVL.

This sequence joins TRBV5-4 and TRBJ2-5; D might be TRBD2 (5 bases). There are 14 residues in the CDR3. From germline, CDR1 is SGHNT and CDR2 YYREEE (reference sequence). V was cut by 2 bases and J by 5 bases, with 13 bases left in between. CDR3 residues: CASSLSLTGETQYF. CDR3 in DNA: TGTGCCAGCAGCTTATCACTTACGGGGGAGACCCAGTACTTC.

The chain combines TRBV11-2 with TRBJ2-2; the D is unclear. CDR1 and CDR2 from the germline V gene are SGHAT and FQNNGV. V was cut by 0 bases and J by 0 bases, with 8 bases left in between. This CDR3 has 16 residues. The CDR3 loop is CASSLESGANTGELFF. In DNA, the CDR3 is TGTGCCAGCAGCTTAGAATCAGGCGCGAACACCGGGGAGCTGTTTTTT.

J is TRBJ1-4 and V is TRBV6-6; TRBD1 aligns across 10 bases. CDR3 length equals 16 residues. CDR1 MNHNY and CDR2 SVGAGI come from the germline V gene (reference sequence). V was pared by 2 bases and J by 6 bases, with 6 bases of the junction left unmatched. The CDR3 nucleotides are TGTGCCAGCAGTTACGGCGTCGGGACAGGGGATGAAAAACTGTTTTTT. Translated, it gives CASSYGVGTGDEKLFF.

The rearrangement uses TRBV9 and TRBJ1-3; 11 nucleotides line up with TRBD1. Germline CDR1 is SGDLS and CDR2 is YYNGEE. The CDR3 has 17 residues. V dropped 3 bases and J dropped 0; count of bases not matched to a gene: 5. CDR3 region: CASSDLGTGGSGNTIYF. The CDR3 DNA follows: TGTGCCAGCAGCGACCTAGGGACAGGGGGCTCTGGAAACACCATATATTTT.

This chain uses TRBV24-1 with TRBJ2-5, with D possibly being TRBD1 (6 bases). This CDR3 region has 17 residues. The V gene lost 5 bases and the J gene lost 4 bases, with 22 bases spanning the gap. The germline gives CDR1 KGHDR, CDR2 SFDVKD. CDR3 amino acids: CATSVRPDRFPTETQYF. The CDR3 region has the DNA TGTGCCACCAGTGTACGCCCCGACAGGTTTCCGACAGAGACCCAGTACTTC.

This chain links TRBV2 with TRBJ1-5; possible D gene TRBD1, 6 bases. CDR1 SNHLY and CDR2 FYNNEI come from the germline V gene. CDR3 length: 13 amino acids. Trimming left V 6 bases short and J 15 bases short, with 21 bases between. Here the CDR3 reads CASSPQGRGDWHF. The CDR3 DNA follows: TGTGCCAGCAGCCCACAGGGACGGGGGGACTGGCATTTT.

J is TRBJ2-5 and V is TRBV6-5, with D possibly TRBD2 on 5 matching bases. Per the germline V gene, CDR1 is MNHEY and CDR2 is SVGAGI. The CDR3 runs 14 residues. V lost 2 bases and J 5 bases, leaving 12 bases between the germline ends. In DNA form, the CDR3 reads TGTGCCAGCAGTTACATGGAGAGGGCCGAGACCCAGTACTTC. It codes for CASSYMERAETQYF.

This sequence joins TRBV19 and TRBJ2-7; 8 positions match TRBD2. The CDR3 covers 15 residues. Germline values: CDR1 LNHDA, CDR2 SQIVND (reference sequence). J lost 6 bases, V lost 5 bases, and 12 bases had no gene match. The CDR3 loop reads CASSPWGTRGREQYF. The CDR3, as DNA: TGTGCCAGTAGTCCCTGGGGGACTAGAGGTCGCGAGCAGTACTTC.

The chain is built from TRBV4-1 and TRBJ1-5, with D uncertain. The V end lost 1 base, the J end lost 1 base, and 11 bases lay between the germline ends. There are 16 residues in the CDR3. Germline lookup yields CDR1 MGHRA and CDR2 YSYEKL. Here the CDR3 DNA reads TGCGCCAGCAGCCAAGCTCAGGTTGGGAGCAATCAGCCCCAGCATTTT. Translating it yields CASSQAQVGSNQPQHF.

The chain carries TRBV5-4 and TRBJ2-3, with D unresolved. V was trimmed by 0 bases and J by 8 bases, leaving 10 bases between them. This CDR3 comprises 13 residues. In germline, CDR1 is SGHNT, CDR2 YYREEE (reference sequence). The CDR3 loop reads CASSLELHGTQYF. DNA of the CDR3: TGTGCCAGCAGCTTGGAACTACACGGTACGCAGTATTTT.

This sequence joins TRBV5-1 and TRBJ1-1; maybe TRBD1 (5 bases). This CDR3 contains 16 residues. Trimming stripped 1 base from V and 4 bases from J, with 17 bases between. Germline CDR1 is SGHRS and CDR2 is YFSETQ. The CDR3 loop is CASSLSQGGPSTEAFF. DNA for the CDR3: TGCGCCAGCAGCTTGAGCCAGGGAGGGCCGAGCACTGAAGCTTTCTTT.

This chain uses TRBV7-2 with TRBJ1-1; D not resolved. The germline V gene has CDR1 SGHTA and CDR2 FQGNSA. V was clipped by 8 bases and J by 1 base, with 8 bases between them. The CDR3 spans 12 residues. CDR3 DNA: TGTGCCAGCGGCGGATCGAACACTGAAGCTTTCTTT. Translation gives CASGGSNTEAFF.

With respect to this clone: Additional DNA sequences in this sample encode the identical CDR3. The chain is built from TRBV7-3 and TRBJ2-7; 14 bases map to TRBD2. With 2 bases clipped from V and 3 bases from J, the junction kept 0 bases outside the gene matches. Germline CDR1 and CDR2: SGHTA and FQGTGA. There are 15 residues in the CDR3. The CDR3 DNA reads TGTGCCAGCAGCTTAGGACTAGCGGGAGGCTACGAGCAGTACTTC. It translates to CASSLGLAGGYEQYF.

The chain is built from TRBV30 and TRBJ1-5, with 7 bases that match TRBD1. Germline values: CDR1 GTSNPN, CDR2 SVGIG (reference sequence). This CDR3 comprises 15 residues. The V segment lost 2 bases and the J segment 7 bases; nucleotides outside the gene matches: 11. The CDR3: CAWSIPDRLLQPQHF. In nucleotides, the CDR3 is TGTGCCTGGAGTATCCCGGACAGGCTCTTGCAGCCCCAGCATTTT. Drawing the rest from reference TRBV30 and TRBJ1-5, the complete variable domain is SQTIHQWPATLVQPVGSPLSLECTVEGTSNPNLYWYRQAAGRGLQLLFYSVGIGQISSEVPQNLSASRPQDRQFILSSKKLLLSDSGFYLCAWSIPDRLLQPQHFGDGTRLSIL.

This chain connects TRBV12-3 or TRBV12-4 to TRBJ1-2, with D tentatively TRBD1 (5 bases). The CDR3 sequence is 13 residues long. Trimming pared 6 bases from V and 4 bases from J, leaving 12 bases between. The CDR3 sequence: CASSLNRFYGYTF. The CDR3 region has the DNA TGTGCCAGCAGCCTAAACAGGTTCTATGGCTACACCTTC.

This sequence joins TRBV10-2 and TRBJ2-3, with 11 bases fitting TRBD2. Germline trimming cut 8 bases from V and 5 bases from J; bases unmatched to any gene: 9. CDR3 size: 15 residues. Germline V gene sequence: CDR1 WSHSY, CDR2 SAAADI. Here the CDR3 reads CASGRLAGLGDTQYF. DNA for the CDR3: TGCGCCAGCGGACGACTAGCGGGACTGGGAGATACGCAGTATTTT.

The chain recombines TRBV6-5 with TRBJ1-5; D uncertain. Trimming pared 2 bases from V and 6 bases from J, leaving 11 bases between. The germline CDR1 and CDR2 sequences are MNHEY and SVGAGI. The length of the CDR3 is 14 residues. The CDR3 region is CASSYREYVQPQHF. The CDR3 region has the DNA TGTGCCAGCAGTTACCGGGAGTACGTTCAGCCCCAGCATTTT.

The gene calls are TRBV4-3 and TRBJ2-5; 12 bases are a match to TRBD1. Trimming removed 1 base from V and 2 bases from J; junction bases left unmatched: 2. Germline loops: CDR1 LGHNA, CDR2 YSLEER. The CDR3 is made up of 16 amino acids. The CDR3: CASSQAGQGAQETQYF. DNA for the CDR3: TGCGCCAGCAGCCAAGCGGGACAGGGGGCTCAAGAGACCCAGTACTTC.

The CDR3 DNA is TGTGCCTGGAGTGTTTTCGAGAGTGTTTACTATGGCTACACCTTC. Translating gives CAWSVFESVYYGYTF. The chain couples TRBV30 to TRBJ1-2; D is undetermined. This CDR3 has 15 amino acids. The V gene's germline CDR1 is GTSNPN and CDR2 SVGIG (reference sequence). Trimming removed 0 bases from V and 3 bases from J, with 14 bases in between. Full variable domain (missing parts from reference TRBV30 and TRBJ1-2): SQTIHQWPATLVQPVGSPLSLECTVEGTSNPNLYWYRQAAGRGLQLLFYSVGIGQISSEVPQNLSASRPQDRQFILSSKKLLLSDSGFYLCAWSVFESVYYGYTFGSGTRLTVV.

The J gene is TRBJ2-7, the V gene TRBV5-6; D gene ambiguous. The CDR3 extends over 15 amino acids. CDR1 and CDR2 from the germline V gene are SGHDT and YYEEEE. Trimming left V 0 bases short and J 0 bases short, with 10 bases between. The chain's CDR3 is CASSLGQDFSYEQYF. The CDR3 bases are TGTGCCAGCAGCTTGGGGCAGGATTTCTCCTACGAGCAGTACTTC.

The V gene is TRBV9, the J gene TRBJ1-2, with D tentatively TRBD1 (6 bases). Germline lookup yields CDR1 SGDLS and CDR2 YYNGEE. The CDR3 has 15 amino acids. V was clipped by 2 bases and J by 5 bases, with 16 bases between them. The CDR3 DNA reads TGTGCCAGCAGCGTTAGTCAGGGGAATTGGTATGGCTACACCTTC. Translation gives CASSVSQGNWYGYTF.

The J gene is TRBJ1-1, the V gene TRBV25-1; weak D call: TRBD1 (5 bases). The V gene's germline CDR1 is MGHDK and CDR2 SYGVNS. Trimming cost V 8 bases and J 1 base, with 14 bases left between them. The CDR3 totals 14 residues. Written as DNA, the CDR3 is TGTGCCAGCCTGGGCAGGGTAGAGAACACTGAAGCTTTCTTT. Its protein is CASLGRVENTEAFF.

The V call is TRBV27, the J call TRBJ1-2; 7 nucleotides agree with TRBD1. The CDR3 length is 14 residues. Germline V lookup: CDR1 MNHEY, CDR2 SMNVEV (reference sequence). V shed 2 bases, J shed 8 bases, and the junction held 8 bases outside the gene matches. The CDR3 region is CASSLKDRSMGYTF. In nucleotides, the CDR3 is TGTGCCAGCAGTTTAAAGGACAGGTCGATGGGCTACACCTTC.

The chain couples TRBV27 to TRBJ1-2, with TRBD1 matching over 7 bases. CDR1 and CDR2 (germline): MNHEY, SMNVEV (reference sequence). J gave up 2 bases and V 5 bases, and 8 bases lay outside the gene matches. The CDR3 covers 15 residues. The CDR3 is CASSHTGDSNYGYTF. The CDR3 DNA sequence: TGTGCCAGCAGTCATACAGGGGATTCCAACTATGGCTACACCTTC.

The rearrangement joins TRBV5-1 to TRBJ2-7; 7 bases match TRBD1. The CDR3 loop spans 14 amino acids. Unmatched junction bases numbered 9, after V lost 7 bases and J lost 2 bases. Germline V gene sequence: CDR1 SGHRS, CDR2 YFSETQ. CDR3 loop: CASAPGQFTYEQYF. Here the CDR3 DNA reads TGCGCCAGCGCCCCGGGACAGTTTACCTACGAGCAGTACTTC.

This clone was seen a handful of times. The rearrangement joins TRBV5-1 to TRBJ2-3; 13 bases are a match to TRBD2. This CDR3 is built from 18 residues. Germline V gives CDR1 SGHRS, CDR2 YFSETQ. Unmatched junction bases numbered 8, after V lost 4 bases and J lost 0 bases. CDR3 sequence: CASSVLAGGPASTDTQYF. Written as DNA, the CDR3 is TGCGCCAGCAGCGTACTAGCGGGAGGGCCGGCTAGCACAGATACGCAGTATTTT.

This chain connects TRBV7-2 to TRBJ1-5, with a weak D call TRBD1 (5 bases). Germline lookup yields CDR1 SGHTA and CDR2 FQGNSA. The CDR3 has 14 amino acids. V dropped 0 bases and J dropped 4 bases, with 7 bases sitting between them. This CDR3 reads CASSLARGNQPQHF. The DNA of the CDR3 is TGTGCCAGCAGCTTAGCGCGGGGGAATCAGCCCCAGCATTTT. Filled out from reference TRBV7-2 and TRBJ1-5, the complete variable domain reads GAGVSQSPSNKVTEKGKDVELRCDPISGHTALYWYRQSLGQGLEFLIYFQGNSAPDKSGLPSDRFSAERTGGSVSTLTIQRTQQEDSAVYLCASSLARGNQPQHFGDGTRLSIL.

The chain recombines TRBV6-5 with TRBJ2-7; TRBD1 agrees at 9 bases. V dropped 11 bases and J dropped 3; count of bases not matched to a gene: 8. Per germline, CDR1 MNHEY and CDR2 SVGAGI. The CDR3 sequence is 13 residues long. The CDR3 coding sequence is TGTGCCTCCTCCATGGGACAGGGCTACGAGCAGTACTTC. It yields the protein CASSMGQGYEQYF.

This chain joins TRBV11-1 and TRBJ2-4; 13 bases agree with TRBD2. CDR1 and CDR2 (germline): SGHAT, FQDESV (reference sequence). The ends lost 5 bases at V and 8 bases at J; junction bases unmatched: 3. This CDR3 comprises 14 residues. In nucleotides, the CDR3 is TGTGCCAGCAGCCCGGGACTAGCGGGGTACATTCAGTACTTC. Amino acids: CASSPGLAGYIQYF.